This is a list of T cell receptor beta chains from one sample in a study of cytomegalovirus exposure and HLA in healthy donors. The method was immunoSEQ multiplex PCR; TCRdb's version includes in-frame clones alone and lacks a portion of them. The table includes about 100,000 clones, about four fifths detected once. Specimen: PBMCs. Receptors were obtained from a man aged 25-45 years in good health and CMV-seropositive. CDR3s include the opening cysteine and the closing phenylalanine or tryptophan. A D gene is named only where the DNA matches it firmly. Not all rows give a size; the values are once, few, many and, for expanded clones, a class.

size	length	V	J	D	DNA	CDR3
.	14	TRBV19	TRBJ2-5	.	TGTGCCAGTAGTTCGTTGGGGAGTGGAGAGACCCAGTACTTC	CASSSLGSGETQYF
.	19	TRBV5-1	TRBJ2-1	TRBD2	TGCGCCAGCAGCTTGGCGGCTAGCGGGGGAAAAAGCTCCTACAATGAGCAGTTCTTC	CASSLAASGGKSSYNEQFF
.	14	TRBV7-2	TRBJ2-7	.	TGTGCCAGCAGCCCCGACGCGGTCTCCTACGAGCAGTACTTC	CASSPDAVSYEQYF
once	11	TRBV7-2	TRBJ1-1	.	TGTGCCAGCAGCTTAAAGAGCGGAGCTTTCTTT	CASSLKSGAFF
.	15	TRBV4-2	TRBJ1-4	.	TGTGCCAGCAGCCAAGATCGTGCAACTAATGAAAAACTGTTTTTT	CASSQDRATNEKLFF
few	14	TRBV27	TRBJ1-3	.	TGTGCCAGCAGGCTAAAATACTCTGGAAACACCATATATTTT	CASRLKYSGNTIYF
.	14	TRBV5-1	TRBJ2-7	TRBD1	TGCGCCAGCAGCCGGGGACAGGGGGTCTACGAGCAGTACTTC	CASSRGQGVYEQYF
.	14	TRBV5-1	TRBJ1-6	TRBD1	TGCGCCAGCAGCCTGACAGGGAATAATTCACCCCTCCACTTT	CASSLTGNNSPLHF
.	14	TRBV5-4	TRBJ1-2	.	TGTGCCAGCAGTCAGAGGACAATCGCTTATGGCTACACCTTC	CASSQRTIAYGYTF
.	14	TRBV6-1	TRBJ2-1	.	TGTGCCAGCAGTGAACGGTGGGCCGGGGATGAGCAGTTCTTC	CASSERWAGDEQFF
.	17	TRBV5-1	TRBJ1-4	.	TGCGCCAGCAGCTTGGGGCTAGTCGACAGTCAGTATGAAAAACTGTTTTTT	CASSLGLVDSQYEKLFF
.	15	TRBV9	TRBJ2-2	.	TGTGCCAGCAGCGTAGTGGCTGACAGCACCGGGGAGCTGTTTTTT	CASSVVADSTGELFF
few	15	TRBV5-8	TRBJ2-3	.	TGTGCCAGCAGCTTGGTTGGCGGTTCCACAGATACGCAGTATTTT	CASSLVGGSTDTQYF
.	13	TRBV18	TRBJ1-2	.	TGTGCCAGCTCACCGGGCTTTAACTATGGCTACACCTTC	CASSPGFNYGYTF
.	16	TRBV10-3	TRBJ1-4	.	TGTGCCATCAGTGAGTCGAACGGGTTAAGGAATGAAAAACTGTTTTTT	CAISESNGLRNEKLFF
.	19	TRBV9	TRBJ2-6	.	TGTGCCAGCAGCGGGGGCGTTGGGGGCATCTCCTCTGGGGCCAACGTCCTGACTTTC	CASSGGVGGISSGANVLTF
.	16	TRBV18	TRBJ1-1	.	TGTGCCAGCTCACCGCCGCAGGGCCCCATGAACACTGAAGCTTTCTTT	CASSPPQGPMNTEAFF
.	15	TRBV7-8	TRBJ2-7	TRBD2	TGTGCCAGCAGCTTACACCTAGCGGGGTTTGACGAGCAGTACTTC	CASSLHLAGFDEQYF